Listed below are T cell receptor beta chains from one sample, sequenced in a study of human T cells and chemical hapten exposure. TCRdb re-called the RACE reads with MiXCR, one entry per CDR3 protein. The sample holds 270,000 or so distinct CDR3 sequences, roughly 7.4% seen once. Sample: whole blood, taken in connection with sensitization to the hapten diphenylcyclopropenone (DPC). The receptors originated from a man between 18 and 35 years old with alopecia areata. Some clones in this sample may be carry-over from other donors' samples. The CDR3 runs from the conserved cysteine through the conserved F or W. Each record gives: CDR3 DNA, CDR3 protein, J gene, clone size, D gene, V gene. A D gene is named only where the DNA matches it firmly. A clone size is listed for some rows: how often the clone was seen (once, few, many), or a class if it is expanded.

CDR3nt: TGTGCCAGCAGTTACCCAGAGAACAGGGGAGTAAATGAGCAGTTCTTC; CDR3aa: CASSYPENRGVNEQFF; j_gene: TRBJ2-1; abundance: few; d_gene: TRBD1; v_gene: TRBV6-2/TRBV6-3
CDR3nt: TGCGCCAGCAGCCAAGGGGACAGCCCCAATCAGCCCCAGCATTTT; CDR3aa: CASSQGDSPNQPQHF; j_gene: TRBJ1-5; abundance: many; d_gene: TRBD1; v_gene: TRBV4-3
CDR3nt: TGTGCCAGCTCACTAGAGGTTATCCGCACTGAAGCTTTCTTT; CDR3aa: CASSLEVIRTEAFF; j_gene: TRBJ1-1; abundance: -; d_gene: -; v_gene: TRBV18
CDR3nt: TGCGCCAGCAGCCAAGGACAGGGGGGAAATGAGCAGTTCTTC; CDR3aa: CASSQGQGGNEQFF; j_gene: TRBJ2-1; abundance: -; d_gene: TRBD1; v_gene: TRBV4-1
CDR3nt: TGCGCCAGCAGCTTGGCTGGTACTTCTGAAGCTTTCTTT; CDR3aa: CASSLAGTSEAFF; j_gene: TRBJ1-1; abundance: few; d_gene: -; v_gene: TRBV5-1
CDR3nt: TGTGCCAGCAGTTTTACCGGGACATCCGTTCGGGAGATAGCTTTCTTT; CDR3aa: CASSFTGTSVREIAFF; j_gene: TRBJ1-1; abundance: -; d_gene: -; v_gene: TRBV6-5
CDR3nt: TGTGCCAGCAGCTTAGAAAGGGGAGAAGGCAATCAGCCCCAGCATTTT; CDR3aa: CASSLERGEGNQPQHF; j_gene: TRBJ1-5; abundance: -; d_gene: -; v_gene: TRBV7-2
CDR3nt: TGCGCCAGCAGCTGGACCACCGCCACAGATACGCAGTATTTT; CDR3aa: CASSWTTATDTQYF; j_gene: TRBJ2-3; abundance: few; d_gene: -; v_gene: TRBV5-1
CDR3nt: TGCAGCGTTGATGGAACGGTAGGCTTATCGAGCTCCTACAATGAGCAGTTCTTC; CDR3aa: CSVDGTVGLSSSYNEQFF; j_gene: TRBJ2-1; abundance: few; d_gene: -; v_gene: TRBV29-1
CDR3nt: TGCGCCAGCAGTGCCAGCTCTGGAAACACCATATATTTT; CDR3aa: CASSASSGNTIYF; j_gene: TRBJ1-3; abundance: -; d_gene: -; v_gene: TRBV10-2
CDR3nt: TGTGCCAGCAGTTCCCTACCCGGGACAGGGTTTAGCAATCAGCCCCAGCATTTT; CDR3aa: CASSSLPGTGFSNQPQHF; j_gene: TRBJ1-5; abundance: few; d_gene: TRBD1; v_gene: TRBV6-6
CDR3nt: TGTGCCACCACTCATCAGCCCCAGCATTTT; CDR3aa: CATTHQPQHF; j_gene: TRBJ1-5; abundance: many; d_gene: -; v_gene: TRBV15
CDR3nt: TGTGCCAGCATCAAATTCAGGGGCAGCTACGAGCAGTACTTC; CDR3aa: CASIKFRGSYEQYF; j_gene: TRBJ2-7; abundance: -; d_gene: -; v_gene: TRBV28
CDR3nt: TGTGCCAGCAGCACAGCGGGGGCCAATGAGCAGTTCTTC; CDR3aa: CASSTAGANEQFF; j_gene: TRBJ2-1; abundance: many; d_gene: TRBD2; v_gene: TRBV7-2
CDR3nt: TGTGCCAGCAGTGGAAGCCGGACTCTCGGGGAGACCCAGTACTTC; CDR3aa: CASSGSRTLGETQYF; j_gene: TRBJ2-5; abundance: few; d_gene: -; v_gene: TRBV6-5
CDR3nt: TGTGCCAGCAGTCAGGACAGGGTAGTCACTGAAGCTTTCTTT; CDR3aa: CASSQDRVVTEAFF; j_gene: TRBJ1-1; abundance: -; d_gene: TRBD1; v_gene: TRBV2
CDR3nt: TGTGCCAGCAGTTTATCGATAGGGTACCACGAGCAGTACTTC; CDR3aa: CASSLSIGYHEQYF; j_gene: TRBJ2-7; abundance: -; d_gene: -; v_gene: TRBV27
CDR3nt: TGTGCCAGCAGCTTCCAGGGCGGTTCGATGAACACTGAAGCTTTCTTT; CDR3aa: CASSFQGGSMNTEAFF; j_gene: TRBJ1-1; abundance: few; d_gene: -; v_gene: TRBV7-2
CDR3nt: TGTGCCACCTCATGGTTGACGAGGGACGAGCAGTACTTC; CDR3aa: CATSWLTRDEQYF; j_gene: TRBJ2-7; abundance: few; d_gene: -; v_gene: TRBV12-3/TRBV12-4
CDR3nt: TGCGCCAGCAGCATCCGAGCAGGGTACAATGAGCAGTTCTTC; CDR3aa: CASSIRAGYNEQFF; j_gene: TRBJ2-1; abundance: many; d_gene: -; v_gene: TRBV4-1
CDR3nt: TGTGCCAGCACCCCCGACAGGGGGATGTTCCGGCCCCAGCATTTT; CDR3aa: CASTPDRGMFRPQHF; j_gene: TRBJ1-5; abundance: few; d_gene: TRBD1; v_gene: TRBV2
CDR3nt: TGTGCCAGCAGCGTGGAGTGGACCTATAATTCACCCCTCCACTTT; CDR3aa: CASSVEWTYNSPLHF; j_gene: TRBJ1-6; abundance: few; d_gene: -; v_gene: TRBV9
CDR3nt: TGTGCCAGCAGCTTTGGCGGGATGTCCTACAATGAGCAGTTCTTC; CDR3aa: CASSFGGMSYNEQFF; j_gene: TRBJ2-1; abundance: -; d_gene: -; v_gene: TRBV5-4
CDR3nt: TGTGCCAGCAGTTTGGTGCTTCGGGGTCTTAACTATGGCTACACCTTC; CDR3aa: CASSLVLRGLNYGYTF; j_gene: TRBJ1-2; abundance: -; d_gene: -; v_gene: TRBV12-3/TRBV12-4
CDR3nt: TGTGCCAGCAGCTTATTTGATGGAGTTCTGGACACTGAAGCTTTCTTT; CDR3aa: CASSLFDGVLDTEAFF; j_gene: TRBJ1-1; abundance: few; d_gene: -; v_gene: TRBV7-9
CDR3nt: TGTGCCAGCTCACCAGGGGACTCTGGAAACACCATATATTTT; CDR3aa: CASSPGDSGNTIYF; j_gene: TRBJ1-3; abundance: many; d_gene: -; v_gene: TRBV18
CDR3nt: TGTGCCAGCAGCCTCCTCGGTGGGGGTGGCACCGGGGAGCTGTTTTTT; CDR3aa: CASSLLGGGGTGELFF; j_gene: TRBJ2-2; abundance: few; d_gene: -; v_gene: TRBV11-2
CDR3nt: TGTGCCAGCAGCCGGGACAGGGAACCTGGGGCCAACGTCCTGACTTTC; CDR3aa: CASSRDREPGANVLTF; j_gene: TRBJ2-6; abundance: few; d_gene: TRBD1; v_gene: TRBV7-3
CDR3nt: TGTGCCAGCAGTTACTCGAGGCCAATGGGGGGCAATGAGCAGTTCTTC; CDR3aa: CASSYSRPMGGNEQFF; j_gene: TRBJ2-1; abundance: many; d_gene: -; v_gene: TRBV6-2/TRBV6-3
CDR3nt: TGTGCCAGCAGACTAGCGGCGGCCACAGATACGCAGTATTTT; CDR3aa: CASRLAAATDTQYF; j_gene: TRBJ2-3; abundance: few; d_gene: TRBD2; v_gene: TRBV6-5
CDR3nt: TGTGCCAGCAGTTTAAAAGGGTCCTCCCTTAGCAATCAGCCCCAGCATTTT; CDR3aa: CASSLKGSSLSNQPQHF; j_gene: TRBJ1-5; abundance: -; d_gene: -; v_gene: TRBV12-3/TRBV12-4